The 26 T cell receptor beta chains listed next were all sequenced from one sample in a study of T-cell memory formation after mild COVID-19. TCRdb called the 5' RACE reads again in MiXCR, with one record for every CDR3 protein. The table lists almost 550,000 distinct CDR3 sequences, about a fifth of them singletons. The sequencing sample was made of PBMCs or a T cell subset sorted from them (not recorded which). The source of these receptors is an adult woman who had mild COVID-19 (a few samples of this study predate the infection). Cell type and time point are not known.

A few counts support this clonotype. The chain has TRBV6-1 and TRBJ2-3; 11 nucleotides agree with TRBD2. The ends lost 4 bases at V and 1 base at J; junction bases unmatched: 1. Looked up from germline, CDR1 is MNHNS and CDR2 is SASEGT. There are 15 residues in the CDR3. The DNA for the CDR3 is TGTGCCAGCAGTGGGGGACTAGCGGGCACAGATACGCAGTATTTT. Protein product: CASSGGLAGTDTQYF.

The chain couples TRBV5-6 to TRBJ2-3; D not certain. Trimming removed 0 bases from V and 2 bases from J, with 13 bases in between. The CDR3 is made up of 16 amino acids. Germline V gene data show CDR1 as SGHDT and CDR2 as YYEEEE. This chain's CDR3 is CASSLAIRRPTDTQYF. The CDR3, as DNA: TGTGCCAGCAGCTTGGCCATTCGGAGACCCACAGATACGCAGTATTTT.

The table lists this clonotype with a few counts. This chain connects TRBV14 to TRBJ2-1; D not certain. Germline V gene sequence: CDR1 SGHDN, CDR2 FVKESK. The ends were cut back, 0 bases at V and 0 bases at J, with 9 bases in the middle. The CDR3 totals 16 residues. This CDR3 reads CASSQDRLASYNEQFF. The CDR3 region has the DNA TGTGCCAGCAGCCAAGACCGGCTGGCCTCCTACAATGAGCAGTTCTTC.

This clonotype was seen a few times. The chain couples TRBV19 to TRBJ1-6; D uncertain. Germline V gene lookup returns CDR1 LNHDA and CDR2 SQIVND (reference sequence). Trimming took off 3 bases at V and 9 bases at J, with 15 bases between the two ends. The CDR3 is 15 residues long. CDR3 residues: CASSIEGRGLSPLHF. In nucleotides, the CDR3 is TGTGCCAGTAGTATTGAGGGCCGAGGCCTTTCACCCCTCCACTTT.

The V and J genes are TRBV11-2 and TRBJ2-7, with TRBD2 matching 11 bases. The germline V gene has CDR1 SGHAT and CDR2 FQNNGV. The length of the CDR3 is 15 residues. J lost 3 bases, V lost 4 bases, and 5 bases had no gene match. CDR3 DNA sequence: TGTGCCAGCAGCTCATCAACTAGCGGGAGCTACGAGCAGTACTTC. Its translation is CASSSSTSGSYEQYF.

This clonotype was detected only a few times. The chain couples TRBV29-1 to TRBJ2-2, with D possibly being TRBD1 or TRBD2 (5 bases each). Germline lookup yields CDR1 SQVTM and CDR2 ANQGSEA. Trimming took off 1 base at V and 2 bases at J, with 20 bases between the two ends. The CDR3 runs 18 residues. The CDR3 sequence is CSVEGSTFRGKNTGELFF. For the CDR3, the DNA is TGCAGCGTTGAAGGGAGCACATTCCGGGGCAAAAACACCGGGGAGCTGTTTTTT.

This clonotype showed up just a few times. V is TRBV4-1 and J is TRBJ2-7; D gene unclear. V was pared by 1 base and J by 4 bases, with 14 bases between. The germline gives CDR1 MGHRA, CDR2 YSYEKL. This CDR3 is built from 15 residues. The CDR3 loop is CASSQGLLNRYEQYF. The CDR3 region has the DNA TGCGCCAGCAGCCAAGGGTTACTAAACCGTTACGAGCAGTACTTC.

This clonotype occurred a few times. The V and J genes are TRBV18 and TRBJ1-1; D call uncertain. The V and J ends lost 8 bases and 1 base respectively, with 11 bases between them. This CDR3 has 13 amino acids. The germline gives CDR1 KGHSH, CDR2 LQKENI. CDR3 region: CASATEGNTEAFF. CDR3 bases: TGTGCCAGCGCCACGGAGGGGAACACTGAAGCTTTCTTT. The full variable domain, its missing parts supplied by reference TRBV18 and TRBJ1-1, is NAGVMQNPRHLVRRRGQEARLRCSPMKGHSHVYWYRQLPEEGLKFMVYLQKENIIDESGMPKERFSAEFPKEGPSILRIQQVVRGDSAAYFCASATEGNTEAFFGQGTRLTVV.

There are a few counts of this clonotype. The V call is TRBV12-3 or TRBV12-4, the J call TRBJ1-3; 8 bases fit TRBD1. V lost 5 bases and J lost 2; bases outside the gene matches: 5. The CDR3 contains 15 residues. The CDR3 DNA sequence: TGTGCCAGCAGTCCTCCGACAGGGGCTGGAAACACCATATATTTT. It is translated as CASSPPTGAGNTIYF.

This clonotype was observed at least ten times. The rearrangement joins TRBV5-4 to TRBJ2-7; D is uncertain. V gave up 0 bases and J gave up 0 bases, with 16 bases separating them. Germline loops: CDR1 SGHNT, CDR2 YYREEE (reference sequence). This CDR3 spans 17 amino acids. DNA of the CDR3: TGTGCCAGCAGCTTGGGAGGCGTGGGCTTGCTCTCCTACGAGCAGTACTTC. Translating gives CASSLGGVGLLSYEQYF. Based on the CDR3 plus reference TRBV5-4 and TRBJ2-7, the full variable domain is ETGVTQSPTHLIKTRGQQVTLRCSSQSGHNTVSWYQQALGQGPQFIFQYYREEENGRGNFPPRFSGLQFPNYSSELNVNALELDDSALYLCASSLGGVGLLSYEQYFGPGTRLTVT.

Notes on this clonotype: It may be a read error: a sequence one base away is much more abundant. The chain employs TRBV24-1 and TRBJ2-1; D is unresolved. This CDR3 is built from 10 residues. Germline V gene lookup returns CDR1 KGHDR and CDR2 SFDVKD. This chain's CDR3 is CATSAEKEDF. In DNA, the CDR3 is TGTGCCACCAGTGCGGAGAAAGAAGACTTC.

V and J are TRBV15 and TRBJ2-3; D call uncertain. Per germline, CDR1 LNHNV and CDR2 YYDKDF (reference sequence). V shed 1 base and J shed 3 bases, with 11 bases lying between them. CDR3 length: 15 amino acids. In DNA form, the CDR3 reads TGTGCCACCAGCAGAGGCCTCCTAGGGACAGATACGCAGTATTTT. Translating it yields CATSRGLLGTDTQYF.

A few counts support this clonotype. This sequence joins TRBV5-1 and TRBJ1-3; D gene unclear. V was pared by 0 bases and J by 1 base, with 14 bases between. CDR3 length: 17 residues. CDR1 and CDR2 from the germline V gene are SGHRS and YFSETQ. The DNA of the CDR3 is TGCGCCAGCAGCTTGGCCGGAGGGTCGCAGTCTGGAAACACCATATATTTT. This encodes CASSLAGGSQSGNTIYF.

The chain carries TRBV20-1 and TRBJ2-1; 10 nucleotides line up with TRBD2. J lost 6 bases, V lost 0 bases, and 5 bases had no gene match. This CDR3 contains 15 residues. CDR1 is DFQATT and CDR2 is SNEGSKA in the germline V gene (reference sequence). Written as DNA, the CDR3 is TGCAGTGCTAGAGACCTAGCGGGAGAGGGCAATGAGCAGTTCTTC. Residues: CSARDLAGEGNEQFF.

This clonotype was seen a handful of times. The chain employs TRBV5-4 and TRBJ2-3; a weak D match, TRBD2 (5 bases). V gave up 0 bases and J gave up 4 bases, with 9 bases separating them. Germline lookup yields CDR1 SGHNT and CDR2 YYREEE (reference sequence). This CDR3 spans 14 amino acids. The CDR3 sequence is CASSLDRGADTQYF. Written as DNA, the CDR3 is TGTGCCAGCAGCTTGGACCGGGGAGCAGATACGCAGTATTTT.

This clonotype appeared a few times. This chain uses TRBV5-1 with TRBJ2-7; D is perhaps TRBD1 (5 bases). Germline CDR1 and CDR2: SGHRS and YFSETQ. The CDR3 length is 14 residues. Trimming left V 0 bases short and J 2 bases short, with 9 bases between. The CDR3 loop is CASSLGQLAYEQYF. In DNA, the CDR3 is TGCGCCAGCAGCTTGGGACAGCTCGCCTACGAGCAGTACTTC.

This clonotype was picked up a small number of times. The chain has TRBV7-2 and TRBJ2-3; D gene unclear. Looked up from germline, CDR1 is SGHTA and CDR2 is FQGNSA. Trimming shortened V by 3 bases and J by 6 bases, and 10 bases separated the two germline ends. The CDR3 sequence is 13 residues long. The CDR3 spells CASSFQSVDTQYF. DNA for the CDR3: TGTGCCAGCAGCTTTCAAAGCGTTGATACGCAGTATTTT. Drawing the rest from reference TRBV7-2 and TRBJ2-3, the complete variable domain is GAGVSQSPSNKVTEKGKDVELRCDPISGHTALYWYRQSLGQGLEFLIYFQGNSAPDKSGLPSDRFSAERTGGSVSTLTIQRTQQEDSAVYLCASSFQSVDTQYFGPGTRLTVL.

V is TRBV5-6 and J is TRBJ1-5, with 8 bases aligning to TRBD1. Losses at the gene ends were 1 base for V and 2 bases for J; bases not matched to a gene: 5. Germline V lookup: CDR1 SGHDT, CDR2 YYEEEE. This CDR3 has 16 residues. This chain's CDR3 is CASSLRTGNGNQPQHF. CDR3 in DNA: TGTGCCAGCAGCTTGCGGACAGGGAACGGCAATCAGCCCCAGCATTTT.

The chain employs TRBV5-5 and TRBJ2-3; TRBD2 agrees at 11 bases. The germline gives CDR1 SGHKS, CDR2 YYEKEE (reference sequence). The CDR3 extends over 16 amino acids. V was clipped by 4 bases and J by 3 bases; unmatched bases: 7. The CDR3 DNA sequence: TGTGCCAGCAGCGGTAGCGGGGGGGAGGCGACAGATACGCAGTATTTT. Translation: CASSGSGGEATDTQYF.

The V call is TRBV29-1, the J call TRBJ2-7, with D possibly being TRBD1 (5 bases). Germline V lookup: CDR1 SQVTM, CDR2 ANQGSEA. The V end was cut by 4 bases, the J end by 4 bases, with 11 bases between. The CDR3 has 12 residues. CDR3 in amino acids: CSVGGHEYEQYF. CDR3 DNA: TGCAGCGTTGGCGGACACGAATACGAGCAGTACTTC.

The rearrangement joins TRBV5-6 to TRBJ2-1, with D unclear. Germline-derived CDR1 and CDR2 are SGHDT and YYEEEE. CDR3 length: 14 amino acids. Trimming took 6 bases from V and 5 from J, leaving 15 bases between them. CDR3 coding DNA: TGTGCCAGCACCGTGACCTCACGCCACAATGAGCAGTTCTTC. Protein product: CASTVTSRHNEQFF.

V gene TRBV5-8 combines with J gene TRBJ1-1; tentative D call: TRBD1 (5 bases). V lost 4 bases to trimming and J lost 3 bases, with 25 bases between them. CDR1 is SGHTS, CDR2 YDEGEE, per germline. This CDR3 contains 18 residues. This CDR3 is CASSMGPGLLGWDTEAFF. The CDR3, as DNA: TGTGCCAGCAGCATGGGACCCGGACTGCTCGGATGGGACACTGAAGCTTTCTTT.

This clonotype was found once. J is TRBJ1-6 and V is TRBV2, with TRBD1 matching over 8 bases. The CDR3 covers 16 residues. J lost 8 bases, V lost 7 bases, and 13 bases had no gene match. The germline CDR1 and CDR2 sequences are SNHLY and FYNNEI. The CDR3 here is CASIPGRAGGDSPLHF. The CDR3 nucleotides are TGTGCCAGCATCCCGGGGAGGGCAGGGGGCGATTCACCCCTCCACTTT. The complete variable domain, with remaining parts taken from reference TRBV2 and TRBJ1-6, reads EPEVTQTPSHQVTQMGQEVILRCVPISNHLYFYWYRQILGQKVEFLVSFYNNEISEKSEIFDDQFSVERPDGSNFTLKIRSTKLEDSAMYFCASIPGRAGGDSPLHFGNGTRLTVT.

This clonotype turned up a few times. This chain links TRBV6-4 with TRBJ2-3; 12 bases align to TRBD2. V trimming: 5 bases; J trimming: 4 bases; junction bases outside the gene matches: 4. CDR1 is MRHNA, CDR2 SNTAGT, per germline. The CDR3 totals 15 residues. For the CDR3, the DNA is TGTGCCAGCAGTAAATCTAGCGGGGGGGCAGATACGCAGTATTTT. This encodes CASSKSSGGADTQYF.

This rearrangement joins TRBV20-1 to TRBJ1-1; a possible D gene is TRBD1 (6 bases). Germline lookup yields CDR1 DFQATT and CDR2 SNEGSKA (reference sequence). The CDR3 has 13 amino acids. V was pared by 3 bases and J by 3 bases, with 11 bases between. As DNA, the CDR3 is TGCAGTGCTAGTTCGGGGGCGTACACTGAAGCTTTCTTT. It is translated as CSASSGAYTEAFF.

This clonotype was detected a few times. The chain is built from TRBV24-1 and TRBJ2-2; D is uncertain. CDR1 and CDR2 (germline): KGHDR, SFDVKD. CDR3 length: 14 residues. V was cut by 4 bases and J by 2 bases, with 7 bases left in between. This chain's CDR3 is CATSDHTNTGELFF. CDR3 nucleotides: TGTGCCACCAGTGACCATACCAACACCGGGGAGCTGTTTTTT.